This TCR beta chain stems from a study of T cells in Graves' hyperthyroidism and ophthalmopathy. The CDR3 is made up of 19 amino acids. V lost 0 bases to trimming and J lost 2 bases, with 21 bases between them. Germline V lookup: CDR1 MGHRA, CDR2 YSYEKL. A note on this clonotype: Its specificity is not known.

Researchers took RNA transcripts and amplified the TCR beta CDR3 regions from them. During a first-round RT-PCR of the TCR CDR3, the HTBI primer set was used. TCRdb passed the multiplex PCR reads through MiXCR, listing each CDR3 protein once. The sample holds a few hundred thousand distinct CDR3 sequences, over 11% seen once. For the diagnoses, clinical symptoms, serum thyroxine and TRAb, thyroid ultrasound and orbital computed tomography were used. Blood was obtained at the first hyperthyroidism diagnosis, which preceded any ophthalmopathy symptoms. Findings and limits, study-wide: In the analysis, a 13 V-J model separated ophthalmopathy from stable hyperthyroidism. Most thyroid-expanded clonotypes above 0.001 were also found in blood.

The sequence was collected from a woman in her twenties or thirties with Graves' hyperthyroidism that later progressed to Graves' ophthalmopathy. The material sequenced was blood. V gene TRBV4-1 combines with J gene TRBJ2-3; D is unclear. CDR3 sequence: CASSQEYTPFPRATDTQYF. The CDR3, as DNA: TGCGCCAGCAGCCAAGAATATACCCCATTTCCTCGGGCCACAGATACGCAGTATTTT.